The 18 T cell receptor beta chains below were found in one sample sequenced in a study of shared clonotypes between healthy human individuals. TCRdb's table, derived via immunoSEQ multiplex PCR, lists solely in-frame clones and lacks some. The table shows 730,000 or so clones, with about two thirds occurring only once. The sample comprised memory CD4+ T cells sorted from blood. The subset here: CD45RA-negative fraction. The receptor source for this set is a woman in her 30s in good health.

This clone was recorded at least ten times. The CDR3 region has the DNA TGTGCCAGCAGGCGAGGGGAGGGGACGCCCCAGCATTTT. Translation gives CASRRGEGTPQHF. The chain combines TRBV7-2 with TRBJ1-5; D possibly corresponds to TRBD1 (5 bases). This CDR3 has 13 residues. Germline values: CDR1 SGHTA, CDR2 FQGNSA. The V end was cut by 6 bases, the J end by 9 bases, with 15 bases between.

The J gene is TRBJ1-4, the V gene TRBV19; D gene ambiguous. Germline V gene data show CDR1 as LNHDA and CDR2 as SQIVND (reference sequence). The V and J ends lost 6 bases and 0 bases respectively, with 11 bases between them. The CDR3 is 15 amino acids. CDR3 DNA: TGTGCCAGTAGCCGGACGGAAGCAACTAATGAAAAACTGTTTTTT. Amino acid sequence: CASSRTEATNEKLFF.

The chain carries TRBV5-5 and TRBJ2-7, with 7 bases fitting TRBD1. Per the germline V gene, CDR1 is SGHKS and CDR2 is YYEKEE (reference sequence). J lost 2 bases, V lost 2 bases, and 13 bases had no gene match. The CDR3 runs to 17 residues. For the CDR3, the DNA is TGTGCCAGCAGCTTCCTATCTCCTTCGACAGGGCCCTACGAGCAGTACTTC. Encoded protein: CASSFLSPSTGPYEQYF.

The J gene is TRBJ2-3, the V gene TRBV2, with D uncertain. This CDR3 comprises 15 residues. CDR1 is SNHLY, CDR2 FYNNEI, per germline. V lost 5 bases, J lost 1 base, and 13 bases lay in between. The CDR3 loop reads CASSLGPQGTDTQYF. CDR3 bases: TGTGCCAGCAGTCTAGGACCTCAGGGCACAGATACGCAGTATTTT. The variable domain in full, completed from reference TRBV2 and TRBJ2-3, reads EPEVTQTPSHQVTQMGQEVILRCVPISNHLYFYWYRQILGQKVEFLVSFYNNEISEKSEIFDDQFSVERPDGSNFTLKIRSTKLEDSAMYFCASSLGPQGTDTQYFGPGTRLTVL.

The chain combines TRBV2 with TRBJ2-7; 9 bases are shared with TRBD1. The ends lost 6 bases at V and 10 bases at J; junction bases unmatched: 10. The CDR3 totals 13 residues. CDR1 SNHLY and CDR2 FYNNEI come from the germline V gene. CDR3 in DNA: TGTGCCAGCAGACCGACAGGGGGGAAGGGTCAGTACTTC. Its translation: CASRPTGGKGQYF.

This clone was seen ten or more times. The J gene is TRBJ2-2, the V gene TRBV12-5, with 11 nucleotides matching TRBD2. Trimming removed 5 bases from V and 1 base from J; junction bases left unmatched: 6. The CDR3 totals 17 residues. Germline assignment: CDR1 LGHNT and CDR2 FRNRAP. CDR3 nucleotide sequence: TGTGCTAGTGGTATAGCGGGAGGGCCTAGGAACACCGGGGAGCTGTTTTTT. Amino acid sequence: CASGIAGGPRNTGELFF.

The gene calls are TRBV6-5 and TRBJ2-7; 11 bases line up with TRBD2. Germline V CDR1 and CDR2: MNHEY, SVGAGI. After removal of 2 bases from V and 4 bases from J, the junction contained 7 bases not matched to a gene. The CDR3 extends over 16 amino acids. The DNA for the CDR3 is TGTGCCAGCAGTTACCTTCGGCTAGCGGGAGGTTACGAGCAGTACTTC. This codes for CASSYLRLAGGYEQYF.

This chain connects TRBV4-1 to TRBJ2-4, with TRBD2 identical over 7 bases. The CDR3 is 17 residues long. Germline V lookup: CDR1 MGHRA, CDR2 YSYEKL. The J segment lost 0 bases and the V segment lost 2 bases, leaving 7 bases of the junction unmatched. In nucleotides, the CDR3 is TGCGCCAGCAGCCAAACCCGGACGGGAGGAGCCAAAAACATTCAGTACTTC. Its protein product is CASSQTRTGGAKNIQYF.

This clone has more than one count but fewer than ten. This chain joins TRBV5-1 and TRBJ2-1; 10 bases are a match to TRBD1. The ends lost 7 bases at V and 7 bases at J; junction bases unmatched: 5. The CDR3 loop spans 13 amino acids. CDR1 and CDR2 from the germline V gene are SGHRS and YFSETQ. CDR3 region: CASGGQGRNEQFF. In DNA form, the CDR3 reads TGCGCCAGCGGGGGACAGGGGAGAAATGAGCAGTTCTTC.

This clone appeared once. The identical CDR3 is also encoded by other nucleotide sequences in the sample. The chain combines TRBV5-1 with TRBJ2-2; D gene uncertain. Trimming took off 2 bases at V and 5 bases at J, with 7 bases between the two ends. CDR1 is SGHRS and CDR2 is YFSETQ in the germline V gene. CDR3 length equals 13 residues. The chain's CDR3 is CASSLGGTGELFF. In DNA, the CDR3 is TGCGCCAGCAGCTTAGGTGGAACCGGGGAGCTGTTTTTT.

The chain's CDR3 is CASSTIGYHEQYF. CDR3 sequence (DNA): TGTGCCAGCAGCACTATAGGGTATCACGAGCAGTACTTC. The J gene is TRBJ2-7, the V gene TRBV11-1; D is ambiguous. The CDR3 extends over 13 amino acids. The V and J ends lost 5 bases and 5 bases respectively, with 13 bases between them. Germline CDR1 SGHAT, CDR2 FQDESV (reference sequence). The variable domain in full, completed from reference TRBV11-1 and TRBJ2-7, reads EAEVAQSPRYKITEKSQAVAFWCDPISGHATLYWYRQILGQGPELLVQFQDESVVDDSQLPKDRFSAERLKGVDSTLKIQPAELGDSAMYLCASSTIGYHEQYFGPGTRLTVT.

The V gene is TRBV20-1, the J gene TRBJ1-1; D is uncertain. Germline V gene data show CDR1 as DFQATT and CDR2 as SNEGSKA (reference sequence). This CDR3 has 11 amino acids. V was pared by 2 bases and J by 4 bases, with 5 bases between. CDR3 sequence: CSARLGTEAFF. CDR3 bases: TGCAGTGCTAGACTCGGCACTGAAGCTTTCTTT.

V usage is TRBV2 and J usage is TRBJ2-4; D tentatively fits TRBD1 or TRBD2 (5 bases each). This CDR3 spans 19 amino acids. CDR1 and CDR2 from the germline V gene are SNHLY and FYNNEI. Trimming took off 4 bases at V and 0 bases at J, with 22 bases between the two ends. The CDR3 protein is CASSAPRVGVTLAKNIQYF. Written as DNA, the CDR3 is TGTGCCAGCAGTGCACCCAGGGTGGGAGTAACATTAGCCAAAAACATTCAGTACTTC.

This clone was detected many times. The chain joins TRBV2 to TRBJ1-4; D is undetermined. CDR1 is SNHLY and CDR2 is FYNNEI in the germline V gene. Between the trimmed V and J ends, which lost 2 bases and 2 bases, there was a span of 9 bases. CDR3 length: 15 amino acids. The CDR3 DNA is TGTGCCAGCAGTGAATTTGTGGCTACTAATGAAAAACTGTTTTTT. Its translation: CASSEFVATNEKLFF. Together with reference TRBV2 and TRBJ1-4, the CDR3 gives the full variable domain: EPEVTQTPSHQVTQMGQEVILRCVPISNHLYFYWYRQILGQKVEFLVSFYNNEISEKSEIFDDQFSVERPDGSNFTLKIRSTKLEDSAMYFCASSEFVATNEKLFFGSGTQLSVL.

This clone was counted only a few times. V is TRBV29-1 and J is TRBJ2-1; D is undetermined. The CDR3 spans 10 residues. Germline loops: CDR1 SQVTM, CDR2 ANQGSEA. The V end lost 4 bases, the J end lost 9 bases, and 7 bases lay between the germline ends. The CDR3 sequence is CSVVVGEQFF. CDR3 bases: TGCAGCGTTGTTGTTGGTGAGCAGTTCTTC.

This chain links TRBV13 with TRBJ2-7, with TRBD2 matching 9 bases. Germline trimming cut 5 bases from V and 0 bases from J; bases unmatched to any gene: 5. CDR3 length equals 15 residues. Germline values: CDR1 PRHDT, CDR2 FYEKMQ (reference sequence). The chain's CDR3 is CASSKLAGSSYEQYF. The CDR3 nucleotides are TGTGCCAGCAGCAAACTAGCGGGTAGCTCCTACGAGCAGTACTTC.

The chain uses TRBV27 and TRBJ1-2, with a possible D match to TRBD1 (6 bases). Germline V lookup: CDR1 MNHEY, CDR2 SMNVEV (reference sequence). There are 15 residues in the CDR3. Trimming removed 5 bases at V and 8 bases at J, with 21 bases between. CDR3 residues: CASSAQDRPGRGYTF. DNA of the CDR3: TGTGCCAGCAGTGCCCAGGACAGACCCGGGAGGGGCTACACCTTC.

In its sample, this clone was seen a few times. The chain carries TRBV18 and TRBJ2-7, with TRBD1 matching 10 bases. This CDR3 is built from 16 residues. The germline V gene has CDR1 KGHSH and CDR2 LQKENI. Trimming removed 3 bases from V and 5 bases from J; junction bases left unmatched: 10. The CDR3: CASSPPIRDRGHEQYF. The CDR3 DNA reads TGTGCCAGCTCACCGCCAATCCGGGACAGGGGCCACGAGCAGTACTTC.